One sample yielded the 22 T cell receptor beta chains listed below, sequenced in a study of blood T cell repertoires in COVID-19. Clones were read by immunoSEQ multiplex PCR, and TCRdb kept only the in-frame ones, dropping some. The table shows approximately 220,000 clones, with under 90% occurring only once. The sequencing sample was made of PBMCs or T cells enriched from blood (not recorded which). The receptor source for this set is a woman aged 40 to 49 who had been exposed to COVID-19.

CDR3 sequence: CASSRSGETGELFF. The CDR3 DNA follows: TGTGCCAGCAGCCGTAGCGGGGAGACCGGGGAGCTGTTTTTT. This chain links TRBV5-4 with TRBJ2-2; 8 bases line up with TRBD2. The CDR3 extends over 14 amino acids. The J segment lost 5 bases and the V segment lost 4 bases, leaving 4 bases of the junction unmatched. Germline assignment: CDR1 SGHNT and CDR2 YYREEE (reference sequence).

This chain connects TRBV7-2 to TRBJ1-6; D is unresolved. Looked up from germline, CDR1 is SGHTA and CDR2 is FQGNSA. V dropped 2 bases and J dropped 10 bases, with 15 bases sitting between them. The CDR3 has 15 residues. This chain's CDR3 is CASSLRRAGASPLHF. The CDR3 region has the DNA TGTGCCAGCAGCTTAAGGAGGGCAGGAGCGTCACCCCTCCACTTT.

The genes are TRBV5-1 and TRBJ2-5; 7 bases map to TRBD2. The CDR3 has 15 amino acids. CDR1 SGHRS and CDR2 YFSETQ come from the germline V gene. Trimming took 2 bases from V and 4 from J; bases not matched to a gene: 8. DNA for the CDR3: TGCGCCAGCAGCTTCACCGGGGGACTACTAGAGACCCAGTACTTC. It specifies CASSFTGGLLETQYF.

The chain joins TRBV7-2 to TRBJ2-3, with D possibly being TRBD2 (5 bases). Trimming stripped 6 bases from V and 8 bases from J, with 18 bases between. From germline, CDR1 is SGHTA and CDR2 FQGNSA. This CDR3 spans 14 amino acids. The DNA of the CDR3 is TGTGCCAGCAGTTGGTCCCCGGGGAAGGGTACGCAGTATTTT. Residues: CASSWSPGKGTQYF.

V usage is TRBV7-8 and J usage is TRBJ1-6, with D possibly TRBD1 on 5 matching bases. The V end lost 2 bases, the J end lost 5 bases, and 7 bases lay between the germline ends. This CDR3 has 14 residues. Germline V CDR1 and CDR2: SGHVS, FQNEAQ. CDR3: CASSLRGNNSPLHF. The CDR3 region has the DNA TGTGCCAGCAGCTTAAGGGGCAATAATTCACCCCTCCACTTT.

The chain combines TRBV2 with TRBJ2-5; 10 bases match TRBD2. The CDR3 length is 14 residues. In germline, CDR1 is SNHLY, CDR2 FYNNEI. Trimming at V came to 4 bases and at J to 3 bases, leaving 2 bases not matched to a gene. Written as DNA, the CDR3 is TGTGCCAGCAGTGCCGGGACTAGCGAAGAGACCCAGTACTTC. Translating gives CASSAGTSEETQYF.

This CDR3 reads CASGPNRVLYGYTF. The CDR3 DNA sequence: TGTGCTAGTGGCCCCAACAGGGTTCTCTATGGCTACACCTTC. V gene TRBV12-5 combines with J gene TRBJ1-2, with D possibly matching TRBD1 (6 bases). Trimming took off 6 bases at V and 4 bases at J, with 15 bases between the two ends. The CDR3 length is 14 residues. Germline assignment: CDR1 LGHNT and CDR2 FRNRAP. The variable domain in full, completed from reference TRBV12-5 and TRBJ1-2, reads DARVTQTPRHKVTEMGQEVTMRCQPILGHNTVFWYRQTMMQGLELLAYFRNRAPLDDSGMPKDRFSAEMPDATLATLKIQPSEPRDSAVYFCASGPNRVLYGYTFGSGTRLTVV.

This chain joins TRBV30 and TRBJ2-5; TRBD1 matches at 8 bases. The CDR3 extends over 14 amino acids. Germline lookup yields CDR1 GTSNPN and CDR2 SVGIG (reference sequence). With V trimmed by 0 bases and J by 3 bases, 3 bases remained unmatched. This chain's CDR3 is CAWSVSGGEETQYF. CDR3 nucleotide sequence: TGTGCCTGGAGTGTTTCAGGGGGCGAAGAGACCCAGTACTTC. The whole variable domain, filled in from reference TRBV30 and TRBJ2-5, reads SQTIHQWPATLVQPVGSPLSLECTVEGTSNPNLYWYRQAAGRGLQLLFYSVGIGQISSEVPQNLSASRPQDRQFILSSKKLLLSDSGFYLCAWSVSGGEETQYFGPGTRLLVL.

The table lists this clone with a count of one. This chain connects TRBV28 to TRBJ1-5; unclear D gene. The germline V gene has CDR1 MDHEN and CDR2 SYDVKM. The germline V and J ends were trimmed by 6 bases and 7 bases, with 13 bases remaining between them. The CDR3 contains 13 residues. The CDR3 reads CASRGMWEQPQHF. CDR3 nucleotides: TGTGCCAGCAGGGGGATGTGGGAGCAGCCCCAGCATTTT.

The V gene is TRBV11-2, the J gene TRBJ2-1; 11 nucleotides match TRBD2. The CDR3 is 16 amino acids. Germline assignment: CDR1 SGHAT and CDR2 FQNNGV. V dropped 5 bases and J dropped 6; count of bases not matched to a gene: 9. The CDR3 nucleotides read TGTGCCAGCAGCCTCAGACTAGCGGGGAGGGGCAATGAGCAGTTCTTC. It codes for CASSLRLAGRGNEQFF. The variable domain in full, completed from reference TRBV11-2 and TRBJ2-1, reads EAGVAQSPRYKIIEKRQSVAFWCNPISGHATLYWYQQILGQGPKLLIQFQNNGVVDDSQLPKDRFSAERLKGVDSTLKIQPAKLEDSAVYLCASSLRLAGRGNEQFFGPGTRLTVL.

The chain has TRBV27 and TRBJ2-7; 8 bases are a match to TRBD2. The CDR3 extends over 14 amino acids. The V gene's germline CDR1 is MNHEY and CDR2 SMNVEV (reference sequence). V lost 5 bases to trimming and J lost 5 bases; unmatched junction nucleotides: 8. CDR3 amino acids: CASSPWGLVNEQYF. CDR3 sequence (DNA): TGTGCCAGCAGTCCCTGGGGACTAGTAAACGAGCAGTACTTC.

This chain joins TRBV2 and TRBJ2-7; a possible D gene is TRBD2 (5 bases). Germline CDR1 and CDR2: SNHLY and FYNNEI. Trimming stripped 4 bases from V and 7 bases from J, with 20 bases between. The CDR3 consists of 15 residues. The CDR3 loop reads CASSASHGSGSEQYF. As DNA, the CDR3 is TGTGCCAGCAGTGCCTCGCATGGGAGTGGTTCTGAGCAGTACTTC. Full variable domain (rest looked up from reference TRBV2 and TRBJ2-7): EPEVTQTPSHQVTQMGQEVILRCVPISNHLYFYWYRQILGQKVEFLVSFYNNEISEKSEIFDDQFSVERPDGSNFTLKIRSTKLEDSAMYFCASSASHGSGSEQYFGPGTRLTVT.

This chain uses TRBV28 with TRBJ1-6, with no clear D. The CDR3 is made up of 15 amino acids. Trimming removed 2 bases from V and 1 base from J, with 6 bases in between. From germline, CDR1 is MDHEN and CDR2 SYDVKM. Here the CDR3 reads CASSLLTSYNSPLHF. CDR3 nucleotide sequence: TGTGCCAGCAGTTTACTTACTTCCTATAATTCACCCCTCCACTTT.

The rearrangement joins TRBV24-1 to TRBJ2-6; D is unresolved. This CDR3 comprises 14 residues. Between the trimmed V and J ends, which lost 7 bases and 0 bases, there was a span of 6 bases. CDR1 KGHDR and CDR2 SFDVKD come from the germline V gene. CDR3 protein: CATSTSSGANVLTF. The CDR3 region has the DNA TGTGCCACCAGCACCAGCTCTGGGGCCAACGTCCTGACTTTC.

The chain employs TRBV9 and TRBJ1-4, with D uncertain. Germline V gene data show CDR1 as SGDLS and CDR2 as YYNGEE. The CDR3 is 15 residues long. V was shortened by 4 bases and J by 6 bases, with 16 bases between the two germline ends. This CDR3 is CASSPSLIGDEKLFF. As DNA, the CDR3 is TGTGCCAGCAGCCCGAGCCTAATAGGAGATGAAAAACTGTTTTTT.

The chain carries TRBV7-2 and TRBJ2-2, with D tentatively TRBD2 (5 bases). The CDR3 runs 15 residues. Germline-derived CDR1 and CDR2 are SGHTA and FQGNSA. V gave up 8 bases and J gave up 6 bases, with 19 bases separating them. CDR3 region: CASAPLTLGAGELFF. The CDR3 bases are TGTGCCAGCGCCCCACTTACACTCGGGGCCGGGGAGCTGTTTTTT. Using reference TRBV7-2 and TRBJ2-2 for the parts outside the CDR3, the full variable domain is GAGVSQSPSNKVTEKGKDVELRCDPISGHTALYWYRQSLGQGLEFLIYFQGNSAPDKSGLPSDRFSAERTGGSVSTLTIQRTQQEDSAVYLCASAPLTLGAGELFFGEGSRLTVL.

This clone was recorded only once. The chain employs TRBV12-3 or TRBV12-4 and TRBJ1-1, with D possibly TRBD1 on 6 matching bases. The CDR3 has 13 residues. V was shortened by 3 bases and J by 5 bases, with 10 bases between the two germline ends. The CDR3 nucleotides read TGTGCCAGCAGTTTTCAGACAGGAACTGAAGCTTTCTTT. It is translated as CASSFQTGTEAFF.

This chain connects TRBV2 to TRBJ2-5, with 7 positions matching TRBD2. The V gene end was trimmed by 2 bases and the J gene end by 5 bases; junction bases not matched to a gene: 8. The CDR3 spans 15 residues. CDR1 is SNHLY and CDR2 is FYNNEI in the germline V gene. The CDR3 bases are TGTGCCAGCAGTGAATCGGACGGGGGGAGGGAGACCCAGTACTTC. Amino acid sequence: CASSESDGGRETQYF.

As for this clone: Other DNA sequences in the sample encode the same CDR3. The genes are TRBV19 and TRBJ2-7; D is unclear. The CDR3 loop spans 14 amino acids. Germline V gene sequence: CDR1 LNHDA, CDR2 SQIVND (reference sequence). V lost 6 bases to trimming and J lost 0 bases, with 12 bases between them. Here the CDR3 reads CASSPQRGSYEQYF. The CDR3 nucleotides read TGTGCCAGTAGCCCCCAAAGAGGCTCCTACGAGCAGTACTTC.

The chain carries TRBV10-3 and TRBJ1-2; 8 nucleotides align to TRBD1. The germline gives CDR1 ENHRY, CDR2 SYGVKD. The CDR3 runs to 14 residues. The V gene end was trimmed by 7 bases and the J gene end by 4 bases; junction bases not matched to a gene: 8. The CDR3: CAITATGAGYGYTF. The CDR3 DNA is TGTGCCATCACCGCGACAGGGGCTGGCTATGGCTACACCTTC.

This clone was picked up one time. This chain connects TRBV5-1 to TRBJ1-5; 9 bases match TRBD1. J was trimmed by 4 bases and V by 1 base; bases with no gene match: 3. Germline V gene sequence: CDR1 SGHRS, CDR2 YFSETQ. CDR3 size: 15 residues. In nucleotides, the CDR3 is TGCGCCAGCAGCTTGTCCGGGACAGGGAATCAGCCCCAGCATTTT. Translated, it gives CASSLSGTGNQPQHF.

The genes are TRBV25-1 and TRBJ2-7, with 9 positions matching TRBD2. The J segment lost 1 base and the V segment lost 7 bases, leaving 5 bases of the junction unmatched. CDR3 length equals 14 residues. CDR1 is MGHDK, CDR2 SYGVNS, per germline. The CDR3 coding sequence is TGTGCCAGCACGGGACTAGCAACGTCCTACGAGCAGTACTTC. Its translation: CASTGLATSYEQYF.